The sequence of this TCR beta chain was determined in a study of OX40 agonist ivuxolimab in advanced cancers. Study-level information: As their treatment, patients were administered ivuxolimab, an agonistic anti-OX40 (CD134) antibody. People who had prior anti-PD-1, anti-PD-L1 or anti-CTLA-4 therapy could take part, and less than 50% had some.

The germline V gene has CDR1 LNHDA and CDR2 SQIVND (reference sequence). The CDR3 has 14 amino acids. V was shortened by 3 bases and J by 2 bases, with 11 bases between the two germline ends. Sequencing used immunoSEQ multiplex PCR; TCRdb keeps in-frame clones, though not all of them. The table has about 64,000 clones, 75% to 90% seen once. Regarding the study as a whole: On average, CD8+ T cells showed a greater number of expanded clones than CD4+.

On this clone: Its target is unknown.

Patients were excluded for autoimmune disease history or systemic immunosuppression. The source material was CD4+ or CD8+ T cells sorted from blood, sampled in a trial of the OX40 agonist ivuxolimab. The source of this sequence is an adult with an advanced solid tumor such as melanoma, head and neck, liver or kidney cancer. The genes are TRBV19 and TRBJ2-7, with unresolved D. CDR3: CASSMLWGTYEQYF. For the CDR3, the DNA is TGTGCCAGTAGTATGCTGTGGGGTACCTACGAGCAGTACTTC. The variable domain in full, completed from reference TRBV19 and TRBJ2-7, reads DGGITQSPKYLFRKEGQNVTLSCEQNLNHDAMYWYRQDPGQGLRLIYYSQIVNDFQKGDIAEGYSVSREKKESFPLTVTSAQKNPTAFYLCASSMLWGTYEQYFGPGTRLTVT.